Included here is one T cell receptor beta chain sequence, with context. Its antigen remains unidentified. The record originates from a study of T-cell memory formation after mild COVID-19. Study-wide points: Day 15 to 85 contracting clones showed balanced CD4/CD8; day 15 to 37 expanders favored CD4+.

CDR3 length: 13 amino acids. Per the germline V gene, CDR1 is SQVTM and CDR2 is ANQGSEA. Deletions cut 6 bases from V and 8 bases from J, with 17 bases between. TCRdb independently ran MiXCR on the 5' RACE reads; one entry per CDR3 protein. The sample has hundreds of thousands of distinct CDR3 sequences, about a sixth seen once. The source of this sequence is an adult woman who had mild COVID-19 (a few samples of this study predate the infection). Cell type and time point are not known. The chain employs TRBV29-1 and TRBJ2-1; possibly TRBD1 or TRBD2 for D (5 bases each). Sequencing was performed on PBMCs or a T cell subset sorted from them (not recorded which). For the CDR3, the DNA is TGCAGCGTCCGGGACGGTGGCGGGTATGAGCAGTTCTTC. Amino acids: CSVRDGGGYEQFF.